The rows below give T cell receptor beta chains drawn from one sample of a study of vaccination effects on CD4 cells after COVID-19. Profiling relied on immunoSEQ multiplex PCR, and the TCRdb table lists in-frame clones only, not all of them. The table includes some 60,000 clones, 76% detected once. Antigen specificity for these receptors is unknown. The sequences come from CD4+ T cells from PBMCs cultured with HCoV-NL63 spike peptides, collected before COVID-19 vaccination. The receptor source for this set is a human donor who received a COVID-19 vaccine. The CDR3 runs from the conserved cysteine through the conserved F or W. Fields, in order: clone size, CDR3 length, V gene, J gene, D gene, CDR3 protein, CDR3 DNA. A D gene is named only where the DNA matches it firmly. The size field is filled for only some rows; it gives once, few, many or a size class.

clone size: NA; CDR3 length: 14; V gene: TRBV27; J gene: TRBJ2-1; D gene: TRBD2; CDR3 protein: CASSSGGRGNEQFF; CDR3 DNA: TGTGCCAGCTCAAGCGGGGGCCGGGGAAATGAGCAGTTCTTC
clone size: NA; CDR3 length: 12; V gene: TRBV28; J gene: TRBJ1-1; D gene: NA; CDR3 protein: CASSFFRTEAFF; CDR3 DNA: TGTGCCAGCAGTTTTTTCAGAACTGAAGCTTTCTTT
clone size: NA; CDR3 length: 16; V gene: TRBV6-5; J gene: TRBJ2-1; D gene: TRBD2; CDR3 protein: CASSYHTSGGGNEQFF; CDR3 DNA: TGTGCCAGCAGTTACCACACTAGCGGGGGGGGGAATGAGCAGTTCTTC
clone size: NA; CDR3 length: 16; V gene: TRBV5-4; J gene: TRBJ2-5; D gene: TRBD2; CDR3 protein: CASSAGTSGGTETQYF; CDR3 DNA: TGTGCCAGCAGCGCTGGGACTAGCGGGGGGACGGAGACCCAGTACTTC
clone size: NA; CDR3 length: 14; V gene: TRBV18; J gene: TRBJ1-2; D gene: TRBD1; CDR3 protein: CASSLRTGHYGYTF; CDR3 DNA: TGTGCCAGCTCACTAAGGACAGGGCACTATGGCTACACCTTC
clone size: NA; CDR3 length: 17; V gene: TRBV9; J gene: TRBJ2-1; D gene: TRBD2; CDR3 protein: CASSALPGTSGHNEQFF; CDR3 DNA: TGTGCCAGCAGCGCTCTTCCCGGGACTAGCGGACACAATGAGCAGTTCTTC
clone size: NA; CDR3 length: 13; V gene: TRBV5-1; J gene: TRBJ2-1; D gene: NA; CDR3 protein: CASSLGSYNEQFF; CDR3 DNA: TGCGCCAGCAGCTTGGGTTCCTACAATGAGCAGTTCTTC
clone size: NA; CDR3 length: 13; V gene: TRBV2; J gene: TRBJ2-5; D gene: NA; CDR3 protein: CASSERWGGDQYF; CDR3 DNA: TGTGCCAGCAGTGAGAGGTGGGGGGGCGACCAGTACTTC
clone size: once; CDR3 length: 14; V gene: TRBV3-1/TRBV3-2; J gene: TRBJ2-3; D gene: TRBD2; CDR3 protein: CASSPAGGTDTQYF; CDR3 DNA: TGTGCCAGCAGCCCAGCGGGGGGCACAGATACGCAGTATTTT
clone size: few; CDR3 length: 14; V gene: TRBV13; J gene: TRBJ2-1; D gene: NA; CDR3 protein: CASSLLLGTPGEFF; CDR3 DNA: TGTGCCAGCAGCTTATTGTTGGGGACTCCTGGGGAGTTCTTC
clone size: NA; CDR3 length: 12; V gene: TRBV3-1/TRBV3-2; J gene: TRBJ2-1; D gene: NA; CDR3 protein: CASSQVANEQFF; CDR3 DNA: TGTGCCAGCAGCCAAGTTGCCAATGAGCAGTTCTTC
clone size: few; CDR3 length: 16; V gene: TRBV2; J gene: TRBJ2-6; D gene: NA; CDR3 protein: CASIIDFATGANVLTF; CDR3 DNA: TGTGCCAGCATTATTGACTTTGCAACTGGGGCCAACGTCCTGACTTTC
clone size: NA; CDR3 length: 16; V gene: TRBV24-1; J gene: TRBJ2-2; D gene: TRBD1; CDR3 protein: CATSDLNRGSTGELFF; CDR3 DNA: TGTGCCACCAGTGATCTGAACAGGGGGAGCACCGGGGAGCTGTTTTTT
clone size: NA; CDR3 length: 14; V gene: TRBV6-5; J gene: TRBJ1-3; D gene: TRBD1; CDR3 protein: CASRAPGQRNTIYF; CDR3 DNA: TGTGCCAGCAGGGCCCCGGGACAGAGAAACACCATATATTTT
clone size: NA; CDR3 length: 14; V gene: TRBV24-1; J gene: TRBJ2-3; D gene: TRBD2; CDR3 protein: CATRGAGEGHTQYF; CDR3 DNA: TGTGCCACAAGAGGGGCGGGGGAGGGACATACGCAGTATTTT
clone size: NA; CDR3 length: 16; V gene: TRBV9; J gene: TRBJ2-1; D gene: NA; CDR3 protein: CASSVLSTSSYNEQFF; CDR3 DNA: TGTGCCAGCAGCGTATTGAGCACCAGCTCCTACAATGAGCAGTTCTTC
clone size: few; CDR3 length: 14; V gene: TRBV2; J gene: TRBJ1-1; D gene: NA; CDR3 protein: CASNNQGMGTEAFF; CDR3 DNA: TGTGCCAGCAATAACCAGGGTATGGGCACTGAAGCTTTCTTT
clone size: NA; CDR3 length: 13; V gene: TRBV30; J gene: TRBJ1-5; D gene: NA; CDR3 protein: CAWSRSFSEPQHF; CDR3 DNA: TGTGCCTGGAGCAGGTCCTTCAGTGAGCCCCAGCATTTT
clone size: NA; CDR3 length: 11; V gene: TRBV20-1; J gene: TRBJ1-2; D gene: NA; CDR3 protein: CSARTGYGYTF; CDR3 DNA: TGCAGTGCTAGAACAGGCTATGGCTACACCTTC
clone size: NA; CDR3 length: 15; V gene: TRBV6-6; J gene: TRBJ1-5; D gene: NA; CDR3 protein: CASSYSQDLNQPQHF; CDR3 DNA: TGTGCCAGCAGTTACTCCCAGGACCTTAATCAGCCCCAGCATTTT
clone size: NA; CDR3 length: 17; V gene: TRBV5-1; J gene: TRBJ2-5; D gene: TRBD2; CDR3 protein: CASSLKRRGGERETQYF; CDR3 DNA: TGCGCCAGCAGCTTGAAGAGGCGGGGGGGCGAGAGAGAGACCCAGTACTTC
clone size: NA; CDR3 length: 15; V gene: TRBV27; J gene: TRBJ2-3; D gene: NA; CDR3 protein: CASSFPPGSTDTQYF; CDR3 DNA: TGTGCCAGCAGTTTCCCCCCGGGAAGTACAGATACGCAGTATTTT